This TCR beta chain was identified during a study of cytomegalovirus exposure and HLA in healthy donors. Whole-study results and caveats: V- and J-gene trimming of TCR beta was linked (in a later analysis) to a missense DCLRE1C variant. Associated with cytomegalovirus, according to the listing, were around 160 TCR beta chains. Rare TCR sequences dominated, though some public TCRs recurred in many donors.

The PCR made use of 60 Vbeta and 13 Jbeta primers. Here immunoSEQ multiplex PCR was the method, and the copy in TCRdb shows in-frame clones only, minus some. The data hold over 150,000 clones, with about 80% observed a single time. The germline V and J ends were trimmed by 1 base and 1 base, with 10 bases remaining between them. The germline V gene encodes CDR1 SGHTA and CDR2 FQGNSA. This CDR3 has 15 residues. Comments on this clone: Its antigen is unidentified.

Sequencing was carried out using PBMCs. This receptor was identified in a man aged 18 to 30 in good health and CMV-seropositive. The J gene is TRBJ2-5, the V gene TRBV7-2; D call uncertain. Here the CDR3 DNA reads TGTGCCAGCAGCTTAGGAGTTACAGCCCAAGAGACCCAGTACTTC. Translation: CASSLGVTAQETQYF.